The clone carrying this TCR beta chain was observed at least ten times. The germline V and J ends were trimmed by 7 bases and 1 base, with 11 bases remaining between them. The CDR3 runs 14 residues. TCRdb re-called the RACE reads with MiXCR, one entry per CDR3 protein. The sample holds tens of thousands of distinct CDR3 sequences, roughly 13% seen once. Regarding time point: patch test 3, about 24 weeks after DPC sensitization. Sample treatment: therapeutic diphenylcyclopropenone sensitization with weekly scalp DPC. The data are from a study of human T cells and chemical hapten exposure. The input for sequencing was whole blood, taken in connection with sensitization to the hapten diphenylcyclopropenone (DPC). The rearrangement uses TRBV12-3 or TRBV12-4 and TRBJ1-5; unclear D gene. The clonotype comes from a woman aged 50 to 60 with alopecia areata. Some clones in this sample may be carry-over from other donors' samples. CDR3 region: CASIGGNSNQPQHF. CDR3 in DNA: TGTGCCAGCATTGGAGGGAACAGCAATCAGCCCCAGCATTTT.